Following are 13 T cell receptor beta chains from one sample sequenced in a study of identifying expanded T cells in peripheral blood. Clones were sequenced by immunoSEQ multiplex PCR, and TCRdb holds only the in-frame ones, with some missing. The sample records approximately 100,000 clones, 88% being singletons. Sequenced material: blood. These receptors were obtained from a person between 18 and 69 years old in good health.

This chain joins TRBV28 and TRBJ1-2; weak D call: TRBD1 (5 bases). V was trimmed by 7 bases and J by 8 bases, leaving 17 bases between them. The CDR3 has 13 residues. Germline lookup yields CDR1 MDHEN and CDR2 SYDVKM. The CDR3 DNA reads TGTGCCAGCAAACCGCTTGGGGGGAGGGGCTACACCTTC. As protein: CASKPLGGRGYTF.

This clone has just one count. The V call is TRBV7-8, the J call TRBJ2-1, with D unresolved. The CDR3 covers 15 residues. The V end was cut by 6 bases, the J end by 7 bases, with 19 bases between. Germline V lookup: CDR1 SGHVS, CDR2 FQNEAQ. The CDR3 loop reads CASSSTYKWANEQFF. The DNA for the CDR3 is TGTGCCAGCAGTTCTACTTATAAGTGGGCGAATGAGCAGTTCTTC.

This chain uses TRBV4-2 with TRBJ2-5; possibly TRBD2 for D (6 bases). This CDR3 is 15 amino acids long. Germline assignment: CDR1 LGHNA and CDR2 YNFKEQ. Trimming took off 0 bases at V and 5 bases at J, with 13 bases between the two ends. In DNA, the CDR3 is TGTGCCAGCAGCCAAGAATCTGGCGGGGTGGAGACCCAGTACTTC. The encoded protein is CASSQESGGVETQYF.

V is TRBV4-3 and J is TRBJ1-4; no firm D call. V dropped 0 bases and J dropped 8 bases, with 10 bases sitting between them. The germline V gene has CDR1 LGHNA and CDR2 YSLEER. The CDR3 extends over 14 amino acids. In DNA, the CDR3 is TGCGCCAGCAGCCAAGATCATGGGGAGGAAAAACTGTTTTTT. Amino acid sequence: CASSQDHGEEKLFF.

The genes are TRBV10-3 and TRBJ1-1; D remains ambiguous. Trimming shortened V by 6 bases and J by 0 bases, and 11 bases separated the two germline ends. The V gene's germline CDR1 is ENHRY and CDR2 SYGVKD. The CDR3 is made up of 14 amino acids. CDR3 DNA sequence: TGTGCCATCAGCGGGAACCTAATGAACACTGAAGCTTTCTTT. Translating gives CAISGNLMNTEAFF.

The chain has TRBV9 and TRBJ2-5; 9 bases are shared with TRBD1. The germline CDR1 and CDR2 sequences are SGDLS and YYNGEE. The CDR3 has 14 residues. V dropped 4 bases and J dropped 5; count of bases not matched to a gene: 6. The chain's CDR3 is CASSKTGGGETQYF. CDR3 DNA: TGTGCCAGCAGCAAGACAGGGGGTGGTGAGACCCAGTACTTC.

This chain connects TRBV5-1 to TRBJ1-1, with 9 bases identical to TRBD1. With V trimmed by 2 bases and J by 2 bases, 4 bases remained unmatched. The CDR3 consists of 15 residues. Germline V CDR1 and CDR2: SGHRS, YFSETQ. CDR3 nucleotides: TGCGCCAGCAGCTTACAGGGGGCTATTAACACTGAAGCTTTCTTT. This gives the protein CASSLQGAINTEAFF. Together with reference TRBV5-1 and TRBJ1-1, the CDR3 gives the full variable domain: KAGVTQTPRYLIKTRGQQVTLSCSPISGHRSVSWYQQTPGQGLQFLFEYFSETQRNKGNFPGRFSGRQFSNSRSEMNVSTLELGDSALYLCASSLQGAINTEAFFGQGTRLTVV.

The rearrangement uses TRBV20-1 and TRBJ2-7; TRBD2 is a possible D gene (6 bases). CDR3 length: 11 residues. The ends were cut back, 3 bases at V and 6 bases at J, with 9 bases in the middle. Looked up from germline, CDR1 is DFQATT and CDR2 is SNEGSKA (reference sequence). DNA for the CDR3: TGCAGTGCTAGCGGGAGCCGCGAGCAGTACTTC. It codes for CSASGSREQYF.

The chain links TRBV5-1 to TRBJ2-1, with D hard to call. The CDR3 runs 13 residues. Germline V lookup: CDR1 SGHRS, CDR2 YFSETQ. The V and J ends lost 1 base and 6 bases respectively, with 8 bases between them. For the CDR3, the DNA is TGCGCCAGCAGCTTGTATAGTTCCAATGAGCAGTTCTTC. This codes for CASSLYSSNEQFF.

This sequence joins TRBV7-7 and TRBJ2-3; TRBD1 aligns across 7 bases. The CDR3 covers 13 residues. The germline V gene encodes CDR1 SSHAT and CDR2 FNYEAQ (reference sequence). V lost 4 bases and J lost 4; bases outside the gene matches: 2. CDR3 nucleotide sequence: TGTGCCAGCAGCTACAGGGGTTCAGATACGCAGTATTTT. This translates into CASSYRGSDTQYF.

The chain has TRBV7-6 and TRBJ2-3; D gene unclear. Trimming removed 1 base at V and 5 bases at J, with 10 bases between. The germline V gene encodes CDR1 SGHVS and CDR2 FNYEAQ. The length of the CDR3 is 14 residues. The CDR3 protein is CASSLVAQGDTQYF. The CDR3 DNA is TGTGCCAGCAGCTTAGTTGCCCAAGGAGATACGCAGTATTTT. The variable domain in full, with the rest retrieved from reference TRBV7-6 and TRBJ2-3, is GAGVSQSPRYKVTKRGQDVALRCDPISGHVSLYWYRQALGQGPEFLTYFNYEAQQDKSGLPNDRFSAERPEGSISTLTIQRTEQRDSAMYRCASSLVAQGDTQYFGPGTRLTVL.

This sequence joins TRBV18 and TRBJ2-7; TRBD1 might be the D (6 bases). From germline, CDR1 is KGHSH and CDR2 LQKENI. The V and J ends lost 2 bases and 2 bases respectively, with 13 bases between them. The CDR3 runs to 15 residues. The CDR3 DNA reads TGTGCCAGCTCACCATTTACGGACAGTGCCTACGAGCAGTACTTC. It codes for CASSPFTDSAYEQYF.

CDR3 DNA: TGTGCCAGCAGCCCCCGCGCCCGGGCCTGGGGCAATGAGCAGTTCTTC. Its protein is CASSPRARAWGNEQFF. V usage is TRBV5-6 and J usage is TRBJ2-1; D gene uncertain. Germline CDR1 reads SGHDT; CDR2 reads YYEEEE. Trimming removed 4 bases from V and 6 bases from J, with 20 bases in between. This CDR3 spans 16 amino acids.